Below, one T cell receptor (beta chain) is given with its context. The sample is drawn from a study of blood T cell repertoires in COVID-19. On the study more broadly: Sample material is recorded as cDNA or gDNA derived from T cells, B-cell-depleted T cells, or PBMCs.

Per the authors' pipeline: Nucleated cell counts were estimated from reference gene primer amplification. Clones were sequenced by immunoSEQ multiplex PCR, and TCRdb holds only the in-frame ones, with some missing. That table is the source of V, J and clone size, and D and trimming were worked out from the DNA. In the table there are about 160,000 clones, roughly 93% of which are singletons. V lost 5 bases and J lost 4; bases outside the gene matches: 5. Germline V CDR1 and CDR2: GTSNPN, SVGIG (reference sequence). The CDR3 contains 13 residues. The sequenced material came from peripheral blood. This receptor was taken from a man younger than 35 with acute or convalescent COVID-19. The chain joins TRBV30 to TRBJ1-2; TRBD1 agrees at 9 bases. The chain's CDR3 is CAWGGQGGYGYTF. CDR3 nucleotide sequence: TGTGCCTGGGGGGGACAGGGAGGCTATGGCTACACCTTC. Drawing the rest from reference TRBV30 and TRBJ1-2, the complete variable domain is SQTIHQWPATLVQPVGSPLSLECTVEGTSNPNLYWYRQAAGRGLQLLFYSVGIGQISSEVPQNLSASRPQDRQFILSSKKLLLSDSGFYLCAWGGQGGYGYTFGSGTRLTVV.